Relative to its sample, the clone carrying this T cell receptor (delta chain) is large. These data are taken from a study of gamma-delta chains in newborns, infants, children. J was trimmed by 1 base and V by 7 bases; bases with no gene match: 17. Germline CDR1 is GEAIGNYY and CDR2 is EKD. The CDR3 covers 17 residues. TCRdb fed the reads into CATT to redo clone calling. The sample includes roughly 2,700 delta-chain clones, just over 45% of them seen just once. The sequenced sample was blood, obtained at baseline. J is TRDJ1 and V is TRDV2, with 7 bases that match TRDD3. The clonotype originates from a child who received the measles vaccine. The CDR3 sequence is CACGRRWGTRGTDKLIF. The CDR3 DNA is TGTGCCTGCGGACGTAGGTGGGGGACACGCGGCACCGATAAACTCATCTTT.